Detailed here is one TCR beta chain. The antigen is undetermined. The record originates from a study of Graves' ophthalmopathy and Graves' hyperthyroidism. Overall study findings and caveats: Ophthalmopathy progression cases were predicted by the model with approximately 66% sensitivity and 72% to 85% specificity. Most clonotypes expanded in thyroid above 0.001 frequency were present in blood too.

Pregnancy or lactation, uncontrolled infections and other autoimmune diseases were grounds for excluding patients. Diagnosis was based on clinical symptoms, serum thyroxine, TRAb, thyroid ultrasound and orbital computed tomography. This CDR3 is built from 14 residues. The germline V gene has CDR1 MNHEY and CDR2 SVGEGT. V was shortened by 6 bases and J by 3 bases, with 15 bases between the two germline ends. The study amplified TCR beta CDR3 regions using RNA transcripts. Amplification began with first-round RT-PCR using HTBI primers, then second-round multiplex PCR was performed. Each CDR3 protein gets one entry after TCRdb re-called the multiplex PCR reads with MiXCR. Among around 400,000 distinct CDR3 sequences listed, 15% to 20% were seen once.

The chain recombines TRBV6-2 or TRBV6-3 with TRBJ2-7, with D possibly being TRBD1 or TRBD2 (5 bases each). This clonotype was obtained from a woman aged 18-29 years with Graves' ophthalmopathy. Sequencing was performed on peripheral blood. The DNA for the CDR3 is TGTGCCAGCAGGGACCCGGGACGAAACTACGAGCAGTACTTC. Its protein is CASRDPGRNYEQYF.